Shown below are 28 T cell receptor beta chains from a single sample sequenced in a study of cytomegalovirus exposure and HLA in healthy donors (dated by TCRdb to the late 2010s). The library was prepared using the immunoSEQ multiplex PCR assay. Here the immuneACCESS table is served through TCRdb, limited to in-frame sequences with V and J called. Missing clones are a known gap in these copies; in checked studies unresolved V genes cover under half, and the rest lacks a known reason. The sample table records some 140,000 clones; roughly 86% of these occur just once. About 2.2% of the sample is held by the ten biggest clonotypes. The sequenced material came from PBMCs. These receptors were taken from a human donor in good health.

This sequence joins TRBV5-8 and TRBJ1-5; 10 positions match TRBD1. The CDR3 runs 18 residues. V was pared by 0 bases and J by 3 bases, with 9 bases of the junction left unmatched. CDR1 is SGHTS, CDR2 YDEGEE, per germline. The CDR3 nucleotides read TGTGCCAGCAGCTTGGCCCCCGGGACAGGGGAGAACAATCAGCCCCAGCATTTT. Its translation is CASSLAPGTGENNQPQHF.

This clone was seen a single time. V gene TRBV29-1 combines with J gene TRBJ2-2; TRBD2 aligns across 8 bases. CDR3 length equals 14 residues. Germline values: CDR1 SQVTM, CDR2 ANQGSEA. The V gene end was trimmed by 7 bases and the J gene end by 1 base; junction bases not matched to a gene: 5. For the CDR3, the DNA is TGCAGCGCCTCCCTAGCGGGGAACACCGGGGAGCTGTTTTTT. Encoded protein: CSASLAGNTGELFF.

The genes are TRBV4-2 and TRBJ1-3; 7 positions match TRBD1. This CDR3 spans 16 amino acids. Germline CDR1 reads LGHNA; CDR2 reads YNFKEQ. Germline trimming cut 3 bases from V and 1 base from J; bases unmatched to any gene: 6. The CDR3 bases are TGTGCCAGCAGCCAGGCTCGACAGGGATCTGGAAACACCATATATTTT. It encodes CASSQARQGSGNTIYF.

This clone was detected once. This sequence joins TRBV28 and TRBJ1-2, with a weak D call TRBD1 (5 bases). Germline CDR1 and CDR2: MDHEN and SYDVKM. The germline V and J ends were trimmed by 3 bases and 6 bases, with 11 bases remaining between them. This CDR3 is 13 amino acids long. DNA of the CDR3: TGTGCCAGCAGTTTTGGCAGGGTGGATGGCTACACCTTC. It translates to CASSFGRVDGYTF.

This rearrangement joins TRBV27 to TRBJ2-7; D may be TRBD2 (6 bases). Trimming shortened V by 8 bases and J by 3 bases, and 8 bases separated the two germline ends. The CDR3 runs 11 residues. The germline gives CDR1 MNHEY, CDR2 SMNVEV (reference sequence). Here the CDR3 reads CASGRDYEQYF. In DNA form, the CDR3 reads TGTGCCAGCGGGCGGGACTACGAGCAGTACTTC.

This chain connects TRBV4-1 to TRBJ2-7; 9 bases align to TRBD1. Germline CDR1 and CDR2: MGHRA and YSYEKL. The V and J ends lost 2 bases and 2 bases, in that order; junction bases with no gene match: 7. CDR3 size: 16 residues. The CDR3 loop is CASSQPFTGGPYEQYF. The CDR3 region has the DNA TGCGCCAGCAGCCAACCATTTACAGGGGGCCCCTACGAGCAGTACTTC.

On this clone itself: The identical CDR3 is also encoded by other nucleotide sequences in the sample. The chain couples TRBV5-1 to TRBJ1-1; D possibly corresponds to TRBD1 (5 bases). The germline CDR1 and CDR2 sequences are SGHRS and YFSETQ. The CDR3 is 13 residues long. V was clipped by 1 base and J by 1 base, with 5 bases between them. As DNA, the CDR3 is TGCGCCAGCAGCTTGACAGGGAACACTGAAGCTTTCTTT. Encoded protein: CASSLTGNTEAFF. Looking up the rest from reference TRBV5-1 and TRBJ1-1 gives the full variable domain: KAGVTQTPRYLIKTRGQQVTLSCSPISGHRSVSWYQQTPGQGLQFLFEYFSETQRNKGNFPGRFSGRQFSNSRSEMNVSTLELGDSALYLCASSLTGNTEAFFGQGTRLTVV.

CDR3 protein: CASSARRSSYNEQFF. The CDR3 DNA reads TGTGCCAGCAGTGCCCGAAGGAGCTCCTACAATGAGCAGTTCTTC. The chain couples TRBV2 to TRBJ2-1; D is uncertain. The germline V and J ends were trimmed by 4 bases and 0 bases, with 10 bases remaining between them. The CDR3 loop spans 15 amino acids. Germline V gene lookup returns CDR1 SNHLY and CDR2 FYNNEI. The full variable domain, with the rest looked up from reference TRBV2 and TRBJ2-1, is EPEVTQTPSHQVTQMGQEVILRCVPISNHLYFYWYRQILGQKVEFLVSFYNNEISEKSEIFDDQFSVERPDGSNFTLKIRSTKLEDSAMYFCASSARRSSYNEQFFGPGTRLTVL.

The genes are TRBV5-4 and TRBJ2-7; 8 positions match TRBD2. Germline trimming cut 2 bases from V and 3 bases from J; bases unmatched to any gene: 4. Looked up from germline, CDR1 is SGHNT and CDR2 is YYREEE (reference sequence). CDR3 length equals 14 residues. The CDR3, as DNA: TGTGCCAGCAGCTTAATCGGGGGGGGCTACGAGCAGTACTTC. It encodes CASSLIGGGYEQYF.

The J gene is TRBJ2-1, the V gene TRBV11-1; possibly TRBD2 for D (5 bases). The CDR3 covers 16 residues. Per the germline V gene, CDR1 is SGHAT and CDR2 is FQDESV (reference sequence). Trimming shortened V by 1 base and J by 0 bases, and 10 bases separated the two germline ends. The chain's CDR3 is CASSLGTRNSYNEQFF. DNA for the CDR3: TGTGCCAGCAGCTTAGGAACTAGAAACTCCTACAATGAGCAGTTCTTC.

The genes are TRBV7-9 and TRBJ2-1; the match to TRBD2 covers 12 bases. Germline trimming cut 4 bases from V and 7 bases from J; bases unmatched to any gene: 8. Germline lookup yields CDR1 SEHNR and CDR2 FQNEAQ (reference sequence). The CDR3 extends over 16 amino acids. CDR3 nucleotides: TGTGCCAGCAGCTCCGAAAGGACTAGCGGGACGAATGAGCAGTTCTTC. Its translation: CASSSERTSGTNEQFF.

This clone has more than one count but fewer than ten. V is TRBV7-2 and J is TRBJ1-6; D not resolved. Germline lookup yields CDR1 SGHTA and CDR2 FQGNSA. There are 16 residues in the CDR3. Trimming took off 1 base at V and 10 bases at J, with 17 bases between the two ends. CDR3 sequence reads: CASSLVSGASYSPLHF. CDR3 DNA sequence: TGTGCCAGCAGCTTAGTCTCGGGAGCAAGCTACTCACCCCTCCACTTT.

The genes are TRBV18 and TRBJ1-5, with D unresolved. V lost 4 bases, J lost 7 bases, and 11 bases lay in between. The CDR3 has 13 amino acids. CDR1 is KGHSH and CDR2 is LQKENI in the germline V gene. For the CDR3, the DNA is TGTGCCAGCTCACAGGGAGAGTGGCAGCCCCAGCATTTT. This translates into CASSQGEWQPQHF.

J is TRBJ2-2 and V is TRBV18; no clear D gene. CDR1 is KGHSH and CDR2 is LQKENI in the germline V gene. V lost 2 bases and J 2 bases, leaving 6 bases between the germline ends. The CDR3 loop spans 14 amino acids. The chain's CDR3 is CASSPGINTGELFF. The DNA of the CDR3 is TGTGCCAGCTCACCAGGCATCAACACCGGGGAGCTGTTTTTT.

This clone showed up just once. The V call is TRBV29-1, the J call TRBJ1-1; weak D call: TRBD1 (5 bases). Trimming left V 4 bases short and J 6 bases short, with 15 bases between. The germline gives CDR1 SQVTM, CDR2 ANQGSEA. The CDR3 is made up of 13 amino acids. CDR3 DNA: TGCAGCGTTGTTGGAGGGGAAGCCCCTGAAGCTTTCTTT. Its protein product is CSVVGGEAPEAFF.

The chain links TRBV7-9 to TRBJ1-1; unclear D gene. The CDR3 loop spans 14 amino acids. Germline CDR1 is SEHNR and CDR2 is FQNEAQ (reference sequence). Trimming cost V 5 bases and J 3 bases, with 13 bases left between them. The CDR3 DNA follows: TGTGCCAGCAGCCCCCGAGGAGCCCACACTGAAGCTTTCTTT. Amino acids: CASSPRGAHTEAFF.

CDR3 sequence: CSVETGLGANVLTF. In nucleotides, the CDR3 is TGCAGCGTTGAGACAGGGTTGGGGGCCAACGTCCTGACTTTC. The chain joins TRBV29-1 to TRBJ2-6, with 7 bases identical to TRBD1. The CDR3 sequence is 14 residues long. The V segment lost 3 bases and the J segment 4 bases; nucleotides outside the gene matches: 3. Germline-derived CDR1 and CDR2 are SQVTM and ANQGSEA.

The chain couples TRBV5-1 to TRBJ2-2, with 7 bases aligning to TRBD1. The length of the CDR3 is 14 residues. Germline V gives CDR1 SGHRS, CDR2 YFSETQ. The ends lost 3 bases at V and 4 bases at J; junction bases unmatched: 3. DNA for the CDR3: TGCGCCAGCAGCTGGGACAGTCGCACCGGGGAGCTGTTTTTT. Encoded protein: CASSWDSRTGELFF.

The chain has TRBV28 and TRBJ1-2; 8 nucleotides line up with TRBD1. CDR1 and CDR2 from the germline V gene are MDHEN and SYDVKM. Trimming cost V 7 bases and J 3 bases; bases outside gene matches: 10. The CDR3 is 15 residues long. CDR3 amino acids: CASTQRQGFDYGYTF. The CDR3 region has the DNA TGTGCCAGCACTCAAAGACAGGGGTTTGACTATGGCTACACCTTC.

This CDR3 reads CASSPRGGNTIYF. CDR3 nucleotide sequence: TGTGCCAGCAGCCCGAGGGGGGGAAACACCATATATTTT. The chain has TRBV5-4 and TRBJ1-3, with D possibly being TRBD1 (6 bases). The CDR3 runs 13 residues. Deletions cut 4 bases from V and 4 bases from J, with 9 bases between. Germline V gives CDR1 SGHNT, CDR2 YYREEE (reference sequence). The entire variable domain, with the rest obtained from reference TRBV5-4 and TRBJ1-3, is as follows: ETGVTQSPTHLIKTRGQQVTLRCSSQSGHNTVSWYQQALGQGPQFIFQYYREEENGRGNFPPRFSGLQFPNYSSELNVNALELDDSALYLCASSPRGGNTIYFGEGSWLTVV.

CDR3 nucleotides: TGTGCCAGCAGCTTAGACATCCCCTGCACAGATACGCAGTATTTT. It encodes CASSLDIPCTDTQYF. The chain has TRBV7-4 and TRBJ2-3, with D unclear. V lost 1 base and J lost 1, with 9 bases in between. The CDR3 contains 15 residues. The germline V gene encodes CDR1 SGHVT and CDR2 SQSDAQ.

Here the CDR3 DNA reads TGTGCCAGCAGCCATATGACAGGGTCCGGGAACGAGCAGTACTTC. Protein sequence: CASSHMTGSGNEQYF. The V gene is TRBV14, the J gene TRBJ2-7; 7 bases are a match to TRBD1. The CDR3 contains 15 residues. The germline V gene has CDR1 SGHDN and CDR2 FVKESK. With 3 bases clipped from V and 5 bases from J, the junction kept 10 bases outside the gene matches.

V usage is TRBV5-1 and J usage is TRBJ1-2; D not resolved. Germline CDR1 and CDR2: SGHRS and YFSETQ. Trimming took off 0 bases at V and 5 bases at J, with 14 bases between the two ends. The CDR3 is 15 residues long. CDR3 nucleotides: TGCGCCAGCAGCTTGGGAGTTCAGGTCAGATATGGCTACACCTTC. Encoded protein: CASSLGVQVRYGYTF. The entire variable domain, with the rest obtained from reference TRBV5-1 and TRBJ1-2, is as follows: KAGVTQTPRYLIKTRGQQVTLSCSPISGHRSVSWYQQTPGQGLQFLFEYFSETQRNKGNFPGRFSGRQFSNSRSEMNVSTLELGDSALYLCASSLGVQVRYGYTFGSGTRLTVV.

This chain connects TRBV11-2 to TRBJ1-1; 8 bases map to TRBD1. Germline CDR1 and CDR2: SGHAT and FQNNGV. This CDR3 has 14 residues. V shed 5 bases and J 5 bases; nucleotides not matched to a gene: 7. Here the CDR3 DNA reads TGTGCCAGCAGCCAAGACAGGGGAATAACTGAAGCTTTCTTT. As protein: CASSQDRGITEAFF.

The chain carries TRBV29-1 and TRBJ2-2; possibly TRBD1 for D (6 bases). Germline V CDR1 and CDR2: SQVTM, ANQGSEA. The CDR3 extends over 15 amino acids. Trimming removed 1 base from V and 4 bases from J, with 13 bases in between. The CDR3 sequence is CSVEVQDRPTGELFF. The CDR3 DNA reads TGCAGCGTTGAAGTTCAAGACAGGCCCACCGGGGAGCTGTTTTTT.

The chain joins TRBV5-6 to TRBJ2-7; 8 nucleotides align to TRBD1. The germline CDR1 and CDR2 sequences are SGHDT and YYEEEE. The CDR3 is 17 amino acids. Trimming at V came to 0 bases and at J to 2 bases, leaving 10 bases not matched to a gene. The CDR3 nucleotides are TGTGCCAGCAGCTTGGGGACCGGGACAGGTTTTACCTACGAGCAGTACTTC. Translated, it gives CASSLGTGTGFTYEQYF.

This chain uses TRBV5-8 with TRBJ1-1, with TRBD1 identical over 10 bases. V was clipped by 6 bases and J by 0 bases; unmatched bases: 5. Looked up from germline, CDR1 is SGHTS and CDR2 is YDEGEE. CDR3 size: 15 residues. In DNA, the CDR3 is TGTGCCAGCAAACGACAGGGGGCTGTGAACACTGAAGCTTTCTTT. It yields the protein CASKRQGAVNTEAFF. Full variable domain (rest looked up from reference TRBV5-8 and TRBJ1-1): EAGVTQSPTHLIKTRGQQATLRCSPISGHTSVYWYQQALGLGLQFLLWYDEGEERNRGNFPPRFSGRQFPNYSSELNVNALELEDSALYLCASKRQGAVNTEAFFGQGTRLTVV.

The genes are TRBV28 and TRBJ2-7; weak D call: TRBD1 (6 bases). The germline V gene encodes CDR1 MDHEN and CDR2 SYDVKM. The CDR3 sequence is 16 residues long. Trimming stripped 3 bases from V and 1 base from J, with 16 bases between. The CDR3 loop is CASSFWGSTGSYEQYF. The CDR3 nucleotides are TGTGCCAGCAGTTTTTGGGGGAGTACAGGGTCCTACGAGCAGTACTTC.